Here is one T cell receptor (beta chain) with its context. Antigen unknown. The data belong to a study of T cell responses to AZD1222 COVID-19 vaccine. Findings of the study overall: Clonal diversity was possibly underestimated, and the donors were mostly white British, with more females. Targets within unmutated variant regions were reportedly found for nearly half of spike-specific TCRs. Spike-specific TCR breadth and depth rose after two AZD1222 doses. Just a handful of people given AZD1222 tested seropositive at baseline.

Trimming took off 3 bases at V and 7 bases at J, with 15 bases between the two ends. This CDR3 region has 15 residues. From germline, CDR1 is LNHDA and CDR2 SQIVND (reference sequence). Profiled with immunoSEQ multiplex PCR; TCRdb holds only in-frame clones, not every one. This repertoire shows 140,000 or so clones, roughly 92% found once; its top ten account for approximately 3.8%. This material consisted of peripheral blood, taken 28 days after the second AZD1222 dose. The rearrangement joins TRBV19 to TRBJ1-4; possible D gene TRBD1, 5 bases. This sequence originates from an adult who received the AZD1222 COVID-19 vaccine. The CDR3 sequence is CASSMGDSDREKLFF. The DNA of the CDR3 is TGTGCCAGTAGTATGGGAGACAGCGACCGTGAAAAACTGTTTTTT.